This TCR beta chain was captured in a study of T cell responses to AZD1222 COVID-19 vaccine. General study points: Spike-specific TCR breadth and depth went up after people got two AZD1222 doses. Donors were chiefly white British, with a greater number of females, and clonal diversity was perhaps underestimated.

The CDR3 is made up of 15 amino acids. Trimming took off 3 bases at V and 5 bases at J, with 13 bases between the two ends. The V gene's germline CDR1 is MGHDK and CDR2 SYGVNS. Sequencing used immunoSEQ multiplex PCR; TCRdb keeps in-frame clones, though not all of them. Of some 160,000 clones in the sample, about 83% are singletons; the top ten hold 0.95% to 1.1%. In regard to this clone: Its antigen is still unknown.

The receptor's source is an adult who received the AZD1222 COVID-19 vaccine. The sample here was peripheral blood, taken 28 days after the second AZD1222 dose. This chain connects TRBV25-1 to TRBJ1-4; weak D call: TRBD1 (5 bases). The CDR3 nucleotides read TGTGCCAGCAGTGACGGGGGGGTAGTCAATGAAAAACTGTTTTTT. Its protein product is CASSDGGVVNEKLFF. Drawing the rest from reference TRBV25-1 and TRBJ1-4, the complete variable domain is EADIYQTPRYLVIGTGKKITLECSQTMGHDKMYWYQQDPGMELHLIHYSYGVNSTEKGDLSSESTVSRIRTEHFPLTLESARPSHTSQYLCASSDGGVVNEKLFFGSGTQLSVL.